This T cell receptor beta chain was retrieved from a study of blood T cells in healthy people across ages. Sample-barcoded 5' priming and a J-beta primer mix drove a second PCR of about 6 to 12 cycles. TCRdb re-derived calls from the 5' RACE reads in MiXCR, one entry per CDR3 protein. The table has 1.8 million or so distinct CDR3 sequences, about 39% seen once. Every sample yielded at least 6.5 million isolated PBMCs. Whole-study results and caveats: Older individuals had lower TCR beta diversity per million T cells (the decline was roughly linear).

Remarks on this clonotype: Its antigen is unknown.

The CDR3 consists of 15 residues. Trimming pared 6 bases from V and 6 bases from J, leaving 21 bases between. Germline values: CDR1 MNHEY, CDR2 SVGEGT. The sequence was collected from a human donor in good health. The chain employs TRBV6-2 or TRBV6-3 and TRBJ2-7; tentative D call: TRBD2 (7 bases). Source material: blood. The chain's CDR3 is CASSHPGGLRLEQYF. CDR3 bases: TGTGCCAGCAGCCACCCCGGGGGGCTCCGCCTCGAGCAGTACTTC.